Given below is one T cell receptor beta chain in context. Its antigen remains unknown. This sample is drawn from a study of beta chain features in type 1 diabetes. General study findings and limits: When Type 1 diabetes patients were examined, their TCRB CDR3s proved moderately but significantly shorter in all four CD4+ subsets.

Germline CDR1 reads SGHRS; CDR2 reads YFSETQ. The CDR3 is 13 residues long. The J segment lost 13 bases and the V segment lost 4 bases, leaving 13 bases of the junction unmatched. The investigators reverse transcribed all of the isolated RNA, so they sequenced expressed TCRB transcripts. Repertoires were generated with immunoSEQ multiplex PCR, while TCRdb's copy carries only in-frame clones and drops some. The sample lists under 300,000 clones, roughly 16% occurring once. Sequencing was performed on naive CD4+ T cells from blood. The chain couples TRBV5-1 to TRBJ2-5; 7 positions match TRBD1. The TCR originated in a man aged 25-40 years with type 1 diabetes. The CDR3 is CASSARDSRHLYF. CDR3 nucleotide sequence: TGCGCCAGCAGCGCCAGGGACAGCCGTCACCTGTACTTC.